The 10 T cell receptor beta chains presented below share a single source sample, sequenced in a study of type 1 regulatory T cells. No antigens are known for them. TCRdb ran MiXCR on the reads and lists one entry per CDR3 protein. The data show fewer than 70,000 distinct CDR3 sequences, about three fifths seen once. Sequenced input: cultured T cells, either the whole culture or a sorted T cell fraction (not recorded which). Subset in this sample: Tr1-enriched cell product generated in vitro against host alloantigens. Receptors were obtained from a human donor in good health.

The V call is TRBV12-3 or TRBV12-4, the J call TRBJ2-1; 9 nucleotides agree with TRBD2. The CDR3 runs to 15 residues. After removal of 3 bases from V and 9 bases from J, the junction contained 9 bases not matched to a gene. The CDR3 nucleotides read TGTGCCAGCAGTTTCTGGGGTAGCGGGAGACCTGAGCAGTTCTTC. As protein: CASSFWGSGRPEQFF.

The chain recombines TRBV5-1 with TRBJ1-2, with 9 bases aligning to TRBD1. Germline trimming cut 0 bases from V and 3 bases from J; bases unmatched to any gene: 3. The CDR3 contains 15 residues. Germline values: CDR1 SGHRS, CDR2 YFSETQ. This chain's CDR3 is CASSLAWTGDYGYTF. The CDR3 DNA follows: TGCGCCAGCAGCTTGGCCTGGACAGGGGACTATGGCTACACCTTC.

The gene calls are TRBV11-2 and TRBJ2-5; 7 bases line up with TRBD2. CDR3 size: 14 residues. Per the germline V gene, CDR1 is SGHAT and CDR2 is FQNNGV. The CDR3 DNA reads TGTGCAAGCGGTCCAGCGGGGAGACAAGAGACCCAGTACTTC. This translates into CASGPAGRQETQYF.

This clonotype was counted a few times. The chain joins TRBV7-9 to TRBJ2-7; TRBD1 aligns across 7 bases. The CDR3 consists of 12 residues. V lost 5 bases to trimming and J lost 6 bases; unmatched junction nucleotides: 4. Looked up from germline, CDR1 is SEHNR and CDR2 is FQNEAQ (reference sequence). The CDR3 nucleotides read TGTGCCAGCAGCCCTGACAGGGCCGAGCAGTACTTC. This codes for CASSPDRAEQYF.

The chain combines TRBV29-1 with TRBJ2-3, with 7 bases matching TRBD1. This CDR3 contains 13 residues. After removal of 7 bases from V and 0 bases from J, the junction contained 4 bases not matched to a gene. Germline V gives CDR1 SQVTM, CDR2 ANQGSEA. In nucleotides, the CDR3 is TGCAGCGCAAGGGGGCTAAGCACAGATACGCAGTATTTT. It codes for CSARGLSTDTQYF.

The chain recombines TRBV14 with TRBJ2-7; the match to TRBD2 covers 8 bases. This CDR3 contains 16 residues. Germline loops: CDR1 SGHDN, CDR2 FVKESK. V lost 1 base, J lost 2 bases, and 7 bases stayed unmatched. CDR3 DNA: TGTGCCAGCAGCCAAGTAGCGGGGAGGCCCCCCTACGAGCAGTACTTC. This sequence encodes CASSQVAGRPPYEQYF.

This clonotype has only a few counts. This chain connects TRBV7-2 to TRBJ2-1; perhaps TRBD2 as D (5 bases). The CDR3 runs to 13 residues. Between the trimmed V and J ends, which lost 0 bases and 15 bases, there was a span of 15 bases. CDR1 and CDR2 (germline): SGHTA, FQGNSA. This CDR3 reads CASSLAPDSVPFF. The DNA for the CDR3 is TGTGCCAGCAGCTTAGCCCCGGACTCAGTTCCGTTCTTC.

The V call is TRBV5-6, the J call TRBJ2-7; D unclear. The germline V gene has CDR1 SGHDT and CDR2 YYEEEE. V lost 10 bases, J lost 0 bases, and 11 bases lay in between. The CDR3 spans 12 residues. CDR3 sequence (DNA): TGTGCCCCGTTGCCCCGCTCCTACGAGCAGTACTTC. This sequence encodes CAPLPRSYEQYF. Together with reference TRBV5-6 and TRBJ2-7, the CDR3 gives the full variable domain: DAGVTQSPTHLIKTRGQQVTLRCSPKSGHDTVSWYQQALGQGPQFIFQYYEEEERQRGNFPDRFSGHQFPNYSSELNVNALLLGDSALYLCAPLPRSYEQYFGPGTRLTVT.

The chain recombines TRBV6-1 with TRBJ1-4, with unresolved D. The CDR3 extends over 14 amino acids. The V and J ends lost 2 bases and 3 bases respectively, with 7 bases between them. Germline V gives CDR1 MNHNS, CDR2 SASEGT. The CDR3 region has the DNA TGTGCCAGCAGTGAAATTGAGGCTAATGAAAAACTGTTTTTT. It codes for CASSEIEANEKLFF.

The chain uses TRBV18 and TRBJ2-2, with unresolved D. Germline CDR1 KGHSH, CDR2 LQKENI. The CDR3 is made up of 16 amino acids. V lost 2 bases and J lost 4, with 14 bases in between. CDR3 DNA: TGTGCCAGCTCACCAAGAGGATCGGTAATCACCGGGGAGCTGTTTTTT. This encodes CASSPRGSVITGELFF.